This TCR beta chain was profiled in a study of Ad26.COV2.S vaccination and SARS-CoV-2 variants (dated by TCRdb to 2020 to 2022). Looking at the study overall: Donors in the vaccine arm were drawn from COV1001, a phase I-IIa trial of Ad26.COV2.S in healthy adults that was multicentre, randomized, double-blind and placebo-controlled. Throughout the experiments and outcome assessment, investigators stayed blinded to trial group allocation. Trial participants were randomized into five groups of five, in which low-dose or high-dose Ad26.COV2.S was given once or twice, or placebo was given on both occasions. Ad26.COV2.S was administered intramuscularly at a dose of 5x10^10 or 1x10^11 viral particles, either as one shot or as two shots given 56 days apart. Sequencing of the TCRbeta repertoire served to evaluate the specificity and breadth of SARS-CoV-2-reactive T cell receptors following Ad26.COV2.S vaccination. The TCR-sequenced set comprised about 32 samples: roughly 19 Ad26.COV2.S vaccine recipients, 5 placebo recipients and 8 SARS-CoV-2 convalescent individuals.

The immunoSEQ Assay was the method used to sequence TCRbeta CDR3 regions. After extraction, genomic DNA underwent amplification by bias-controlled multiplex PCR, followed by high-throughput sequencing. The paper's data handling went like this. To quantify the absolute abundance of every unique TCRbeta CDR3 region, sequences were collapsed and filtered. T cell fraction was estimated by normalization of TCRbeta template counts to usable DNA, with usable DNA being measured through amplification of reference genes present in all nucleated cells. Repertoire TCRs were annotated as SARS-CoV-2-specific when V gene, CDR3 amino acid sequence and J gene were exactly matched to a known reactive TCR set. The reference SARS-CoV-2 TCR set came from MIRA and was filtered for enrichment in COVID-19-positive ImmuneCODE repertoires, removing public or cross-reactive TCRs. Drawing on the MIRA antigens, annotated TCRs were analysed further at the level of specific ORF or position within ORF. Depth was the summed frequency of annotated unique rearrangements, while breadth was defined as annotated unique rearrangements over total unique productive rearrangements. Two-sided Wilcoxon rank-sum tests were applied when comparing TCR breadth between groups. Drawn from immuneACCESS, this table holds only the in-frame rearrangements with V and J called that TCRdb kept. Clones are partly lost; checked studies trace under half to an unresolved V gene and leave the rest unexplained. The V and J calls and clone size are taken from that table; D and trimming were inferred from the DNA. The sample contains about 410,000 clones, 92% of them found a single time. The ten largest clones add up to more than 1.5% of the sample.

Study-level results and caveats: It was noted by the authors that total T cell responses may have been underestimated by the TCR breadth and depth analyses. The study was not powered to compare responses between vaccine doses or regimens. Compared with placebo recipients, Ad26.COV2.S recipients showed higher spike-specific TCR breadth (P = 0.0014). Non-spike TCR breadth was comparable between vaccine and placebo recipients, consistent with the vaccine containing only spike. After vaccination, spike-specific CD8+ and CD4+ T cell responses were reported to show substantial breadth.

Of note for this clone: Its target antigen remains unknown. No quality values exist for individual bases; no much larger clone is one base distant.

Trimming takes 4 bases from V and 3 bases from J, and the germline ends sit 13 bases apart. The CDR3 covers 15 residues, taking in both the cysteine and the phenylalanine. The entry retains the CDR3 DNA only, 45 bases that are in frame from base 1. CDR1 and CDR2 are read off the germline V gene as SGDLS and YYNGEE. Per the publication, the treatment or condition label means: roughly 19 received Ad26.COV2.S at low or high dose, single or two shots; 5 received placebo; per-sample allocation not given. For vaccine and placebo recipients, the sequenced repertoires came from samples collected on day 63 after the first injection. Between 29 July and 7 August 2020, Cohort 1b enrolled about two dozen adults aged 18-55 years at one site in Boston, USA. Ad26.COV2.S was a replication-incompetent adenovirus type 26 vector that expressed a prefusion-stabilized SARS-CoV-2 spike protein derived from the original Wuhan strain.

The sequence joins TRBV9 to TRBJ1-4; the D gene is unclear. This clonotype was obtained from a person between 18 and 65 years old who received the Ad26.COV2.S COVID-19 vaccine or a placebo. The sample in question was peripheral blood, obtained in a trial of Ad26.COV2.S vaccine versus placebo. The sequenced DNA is TGTGCCAGCAGCCCCGACTGGAGGGCTAATGAAAAACTGTTTTTT. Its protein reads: CASSPDWRANEKLFF.